This T cell receptor beta chain was identified during a study of T cell responses to AZD1222 COVID-19 vaccine. As to this clone: Its antigen is still unknown.

Trimming shortened V by 5 bases and J by 1 base, and 23 bases separated the two germline ends. The CDR3 sequence is 18 residues long. Germline V CDR1 and CDR2: MDHEN, SYDVKM. Profiling relied on immunoSEQ multiplex PCR, and the TCRdb table lists in-frame clones only, not all of them. Among 150,000 to 250,000 clones, just over 90% were seen once, and the ten largest hold approximately 3.4%. The study's findings and limits: Baseline seropositivity occurred in only six AZD1222 recipients. No repertoire was sampled before or during the peak T cell response, only after it. Vaccination with two AZD1222 doses was followed by a rise in Spike-specific TCR breadth and depth.

The clonotype was recovered from an adult who received the AZD1222 COVID-19 vaccine. Sequencing was performed on peripheral blood, taken 28 days after the second AZD1222 dose. The chain joins TRBV28 to TRBJ1-1; D might be TRBD1 (6 bases). The CDR3 nucleotides are TGTGCCAGCAGTCCCCTAGGAACAGGGATGATCTGGAACACTGAAGCTTTCTTT. Translating gives CASSPLGTGMIWNTEAFF.